This T cell receptor beta chain was recorded in a study of cytomegalovirus exposure and HLA in healthy donors. This clone came up a few times. The PCR contained 60 Vbeta and 13 Jbeta primers. TCRdb's copy holds only in-frame clones and misses some; the assay was immunoSEQ multiplex PCR. The sample contains some 200,000 clones, under 80% of which appear only once. Sequencing input: PBMCs. This sequence was found in a female donor in good health and CMV-seronegative.

The CDR3 DNA follows: TGTGCCAGCAGCCAAGGGACAGCCTACGAGCAGTACTTC. Translated, it gives CASSQGTAYEQYF. The rearrangement joins TRBV11-3 to TRBJ2-7; 7 positions agree with TRBD1. J lost 2 bases, V lost 5 bases, and 3 bases had no gene match. The length of the CDR3 is 13 residues. Germline V gene lookup returns CDR1 SGHNT and CDR2 YENEEA.